The 20 T cell receptor beta chains presented below share a single source sample, sequenced in a study of CD8+CD57+ T cells in acquired aplastic anemia. Broader study findings: When set against total CD4+ and CD8+ pools, CD8+CD57+ cells in patients had lower diversity.

Template material for TCR beta VDJ and CDR3 profiling consisted of genomic DNA. TCRdb called the reads again in MiXCR, with one record for every CDR3 protein. This table has roughly 20,000 distinct CDR3 sequences, roughly 43% appearing once. Sequencing was done on patients that had shown CD8+CD57+ cell expansion by flow cytometry. These receptors' antigens are unknown. The source material was CD8+CD57+ T cells sorted from PBMCs. The subset denotes: bead-enriched CD8+CD57+ effector memory T cells from SAA patients. These receptors were taken from a human donor with aplastic anemia.

About this clonotype itself: At one boundary the junction diverges from the germline segment, which might be a read error. The CDR3 bases are TGTGCCAGCAGAGAAGGACAGGGGGCGAACACTGAAGCTTTCTTT. Protein: CASREGQGANTEAFF. V usage is TRBV2 and J usage is TRBJ1-1, with 11 positions matching TRBD1. Looked up from germline, CDR1 is SNHLY and CDR2 is FYNNEI. The CDR3 is 15 amino acids.

This rearrangement joins TRBV12-3 or TRBV12-4 to TRBJ2-7; 10 positions agree with TRBD2. The CDR3 is made up of 17 amino acids. V lost 5 bases to trimming and J lost 3 bases; unmatched junction nucleotides: 13. The CDR3 nucleotides are TGTGCCAGCAGTCCCGGCACCGTAGCGGGAGGTATCTACGAGCAGTACTTC. It yields the protein CASSPGTVAGGIYEQYF.

The V call is TRBV5-8, the J call TRBJ2-7; D call uncertain. There are 14 residues in the CDR3. Between the trimmed V and J ends, which lost 2 bases and 3 bases, there was a span of 12 bases. Germline V gives CDR1 SGHTS, CDR2 YDEGEE. The CDR3 region has the DNA TGTGCCAGCAGCTTCCAGCCAGAAGGCTACGAGCAGTACTTC. Its protein is CASSFQPEGYEQYF.

Of note for this clonotype: A much larger clone lies a single base off, so this may be a read error. V and J are TRBV20-1 and TRBJ2-1; D is possibly TRBD2 (6 bases). The CDR3 contains 12 residues. Germline values: CDR1 DFQATT, CDR2 SNEGSKA (reference sequence). CDR3 amino acids: CGARASANEQFF. The DNA for the CDR3 is TGCGGTGCTAGAGCTAGCGCCAATGAGCAGTTCTTC.

In this sample, this clonotype turned up a few times. The chain combines TRBV5-1 with TRBJ2-1; D uncertain. This CDR3 region has 17 residues. V shed 0 bases and J shed 0 bases, with 13 bases lying between them. Looked up from germline, CDR1 is SGHRS and CDR2 is YFSETQ. CDR3 nucleotides: TGCGCCAGCAGCTTGGAGTCCCCTCGGTTCTCCTACAATGAGCAGTTCTTC. Amino acid sequence: CASSLESPRFSYNEQFF. The full variable domain, its missing parts supplied by reference TRBV5-1 and TRBJ2-1, is KAGVTQTPRYLIKTRGQQVTLSCSPISGHRSVSWYQQTPGQGLQFLFEYFSETQRNKGNFPGRFSGRQFSNSRSEMNVSTLELGDSALYLCASSLESPRFSYNEQFFGPGTRLTVL.

This clonotype has ten or more counts. V gene TRBV20-1 combines with J gene TRBJ2-7; maybe TRBD1 (5 bases). The CDR3 loop spans 13 amino acids. Germline V gene lookup returns CDR1 DFQATT and CDR2 SNEGSKA (reference sequence). V dropped 6 bases and J dropped 0 bases, with 12 bases sitting between them. The CDR3 region has the DNA TGCAGTGCCGACAGCCGCCTCTCCTACGAGCAGTACTTC. It is translated as CSADSRLSYEQYF.

The chain combines TRBV19 with TRBJ1-5; 7 bases map to TRBD1. The CDR3 consists of 19 residues. Trimming cost V 5 bases and J 1 base; bases outside gene matches: 17. CDR1 is LNHDA and CDR2 is SQIVND in the germline V gene (reference sequence). CDR3: CASSPSLPDRISSNQPQHF. DNA of the CDR3: TGTGCCAGTAGTCCGTCCCTCCCGGACAGGATCTCAAGCAATCAGCCCCAGCATTTT. Drawing the rest from reference TRBV19 and TRBJ1-5, the complete variable domain is DGGITQSPKYLFRKEGQNVTLSCEQNLNHDAMYWYRQDPGQGLRLIYYSQIVNDFQKGDIAEGYSVSREKKESFPLTVTSAQKNPTAFYLCASSPSLPDRISSNQPQHFGDGTRLSIL.

The CDR3 region has the DNA TGTGCCAGCAAGGTCCTGTGGGCAGATACGCAGTATTTT. Translating gives CASKVLWADTQYF. The chain has TRBV2 and TRBJ2-3; D unclear. Per the germline V gene, CDR1 is SNHLY and CDR2 is FYNNEI. Trimming took off 7 bases at V and 4 bases at J, with 12 bases between the two ends. The CDR3 is made up of 13 amino acids.

This chain links TRBV7-2 with TRBJ1-6, with 7 positions matching TRBD1. Per the germline V gene, CDR1 is SGHTA and CDR2 is FQGNSA. Germline trimming cut 5 bases from V and 6 bases from J; bases unmatched to any gene: 4. This CDR3 comprises 14 residues. CDR3 protein: CASSQGVFNSPLHF. CDR3 in DNA: TGTGCCAGCAGCCAGGGGGTTTTTAATTCACCCCTCCACTTT.

In its sample, this clonotype was seen a few times. The chain couples TRBV20-1 to TRBJ1-3, with D possibly matching TRBD1 (5 bases). There are 16 residues in the CDR3. Germline-derived CDR1 and CDR2 are DFQATT and SNEGSKA (reference sequence). V was cut by 0 bases and J by 0 bases, with 12 bases left in between. The chain's CDR3 is CSARDSFGGSGNTIYF. The CDR3 coding sequence is TGCAGTGCTAGAGATTCTTTCGGGGGCTCTGGAAACACCATATATTTT.

Only a few counts were recorded for this clonotype. The chain recombines TRBV2 with TRBJ1-1; the D is unclear. The CDR3 is 14 residues long. Germline V CDR1 and CDR2: SNHLY, FYNNEI. V dropped 8 bases and J dropped 0 bases, with 13 bases sitting between them. The CDR3 region is CASRTSYMNTEAFF. The CDR3, as DNA: TGTGCCAGCCGAACTAGTTACATGAACACTGAAGCTTTCTTT.

This clonotype has just one count. The chain has TRBV5-8 and TRBJ2-7; TRBD1 matches at 8 bases. The CDR3 runs 16 residues. The V segment lost 2 bases and the J segment 3 bases; nucleotides outside the gene matches: 10. The germline CDR1 and CDR2 sequences are SGHTS and YDEGEE. The CDR3 DNA reads as TGTGCCAGCAGCTTTTCCTCCGGGACAGGTATCTACGAGCAGTACTTC. Protein sequence: CASSFSSGTGIYEQYF.

This clonotype was picked up a small number of times. In DNA form, the CDR3 reads TGCAGTGCTACTTTTGGGACAGGGAGCACAGATACGCAGTATTTT. It translates to CSATFGTGSTDTQYF. The chain combines TRBV20-1 with TRBJ2-3; 9 nucleotides line up with TRBD1. CDR3 size: 15 residues. V shed 4 bases and J 0 bases; nucleotides not matched to a gene: 5. Germline CDR1 DFQATT, CDR2 SNEGSKA (reference sequence).

The CDR3 region has the DNA TGTGCCAGCAGTTCCCCCACTGTTGCAACTAATGAAAAACTGTTTTTT. This sequence encodes CASSSPTVATNEKLFF. The chain recombines TRBV6-6 with TRBJ1-4; D is unresolved. Germline V gene sequence: CDR1 MNHNY, CDR2 SVGAGI (reference sequence). The V gene lost 4 bases and the J gene lost 0 bases, with 12 bases spanning the gap. The CDR3 contains 16 residues.

This clonotype appeared a few times. The rearrangement links TRBV18 to TRBJ2-5; no definite D call. The CDR3 has 11 amino acids. The V end lost 3 bases, the J end lost 5 bases, and 4 bases lay between the germline ends. From germline, CDR1 is KGHSH and CDR2 LQKENI. CDR3 in amino acids: CASSPQETQYF. The CDR3 DNA reads as TGTGCCAGCTCACCGCAGGAGACCCAGTACTTC.

Comments on this clonotype: Germline is not matched at one junction end, which may reflect a read error. The CDR3 DNA follows: TGCGGTGCCAACGTGGATTCCTACAATGAGCAGTTCTTC. Translating it yields CGANVDSYNEQFF. The chain links TRBV20-1 to TRBJ2-1; no clear D gene. CDR3 size: 13 residues. Germline values: CDR1 DFQATT, CDR2 SNEGSKA (reference sequence).

This clonotype was observed many times. The chain uses TRBV29-1 and TRBJ1-1; 9 nucleotides align to TRBD1. The CDR3 is made up of 14 amino acids. The trim removed 4 bases at V and 8 bases at J, leaving 11 bases unmatched. Per germline, CDR1 SQVTM and CDR2 ANQGSEA. As DNA, the CDR3 is TGCAGCGTTGTGGGGACAGGGCCTGGGTTGGAAGCTTTCTTT. Residues: CSVVGTGPGLEAFF.

This clonotype has at least ten counts. The gene calls are TRBV6-6 and TRBJ2-3, with 11 bases matching TRBD2. The V segment lost 4 bases and the J segment 0 bases; nucleotides outside the gene matches: 3. From germline, CDR1 is MNHNY and CDR2 SVGAGI (reference sequence). This CDR3 region has 16 residues. The CDR3 sequence is CASSLGLAASTDTQYF. In nucleotides, the CDR3 is TGTGCCAGCAGTTTGGGACTAGCGGCGAGCACAGATACGCAGTATTTT.

The V call is TRBV2, the J call TRBJ2-1; D may be TRBD1 (7 bases). The CDR3 consists of 13 residues. The germline V gene has CDR1 SNHLY and CDR2 FYNNEI. The ends were cut back, 3 bases at V and 9 bases at J, with 12 bases in the middle. CDR3 in DNA: TGTGCCAGCAGTGAGGAGGGGGCAGCTGAGCAGTTCTTC. This codes for CASSEEGAAEQFF.

This chain uses TRBV2 with TRBJ1-4, with 8 positions matching TRBD1. The CDR3 covers 13 residues. Germline CDR1 and CDR2: SNHLY and FYNNEI. V lost 5 bases and J lost 8; bases outside the gene matches: 4. The DNA of the CDR3 is TGTGCCAGCAGTTCGGACAGGGAGGAAAAACTGTTTTTT. Protein product: CASSSDREEKLFF.